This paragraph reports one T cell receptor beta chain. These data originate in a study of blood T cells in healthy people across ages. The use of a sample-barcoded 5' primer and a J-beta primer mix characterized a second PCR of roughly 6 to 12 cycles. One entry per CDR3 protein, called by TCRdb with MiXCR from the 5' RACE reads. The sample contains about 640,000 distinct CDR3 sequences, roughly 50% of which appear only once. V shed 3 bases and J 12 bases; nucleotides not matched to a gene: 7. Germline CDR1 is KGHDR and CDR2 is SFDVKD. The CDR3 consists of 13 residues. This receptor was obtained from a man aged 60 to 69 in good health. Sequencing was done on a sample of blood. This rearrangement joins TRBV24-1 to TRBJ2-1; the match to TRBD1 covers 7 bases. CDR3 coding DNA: TGTGCCACCAGTGATCTCCCCTCAGGGGGGCAGTTCTTC. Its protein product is CATSDLPSGGQFF.